This TCR beta chain was sequenced for a study of blood T cell repertoires in COVID-19. The overall study: The analysed material was cDNA or gDNA that came from T cells, B-cell-depleted T cells, or PBMCs.

Here immunoSEQ multiplex PCR was the method, and the copy in TCRdb shows in-frame clones only, minus some. This table has 100,000 to 150,000 clones, 81% appearing once. Patients from Seattle were sampled longitudinally, starting during active infection. Sequenced material: peripheral blood. This clonotype was sampled from a man aged 25-40 years with COVID-19, enrolled during active disease.

CDR3 residues: CASTSQGTNEKLFF. DNA of the CDR3: TGTGCCAGCACCTCACAGGGGACTAATGAAAAACTGTTTTTT. The genes are TRBV6-5 and TRBJ1-4; 7 bases are shared with TRBD1. V trimming: 7 bases; J trimming: 2 bases; junction bases outside the gene matches: 4. Germline-derived CDR1 and CDR2 are MNHEY and SVGAGI. This CDR3 has 14 amino acids.